The sequence of this T cell receptor beta chain was determined in a study of blood T cell repertoires in COVID-19. This CDR3 has 15 residues. Trimming removed 5 bases at V and 3 bases at J, with 16 bases between. CDR1 is LNHNV and CDR2 is YYDKDF in the germline V gene (reference sequence). This clone was observed a single time. Repertoires were generated with immunoSEQ multiplex PCR, while TCRdb's copy carries only in-frame clones and drops some. The sample shows hundreds of thousands of clones, about 83% of them seen only once. A case of COVID-19 had been met by exposed participants within 2 weeks before study entry.

This receptor was taken from a woman in her forties or fifties who had been exposed to COVID-19. The gene calls are TRBV15 and TRBJ1-1, with a possible D match to TRBD1 (6 bases). The sequenced material came from PBMCs or T cells enriched from blood (not recorded which). CDR3 sequence: CATSEPFRGYTEAFF. Written as DNA, the CDR3 is TGTGCCACCAGCGAACCTTTCAGGGGTTACACTGAAGCTTTCTTT.